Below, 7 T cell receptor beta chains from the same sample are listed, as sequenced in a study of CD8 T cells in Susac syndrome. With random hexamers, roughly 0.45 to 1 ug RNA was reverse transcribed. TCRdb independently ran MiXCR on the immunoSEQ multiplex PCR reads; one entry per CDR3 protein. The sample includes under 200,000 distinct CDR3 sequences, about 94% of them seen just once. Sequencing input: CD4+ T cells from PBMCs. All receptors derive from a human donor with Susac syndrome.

CDR3 DNA: TGTGCCAGCAGCTTAGTCTTTCAGGGGCAGTTCTTC. Protein: CASSLVFQGQFF. This sequence joins TRBV11-2 and TRBJ2-1; perhaps TRBD1 as D (5 bases). Germline V lookup: CDR1 SGHAT, CDR2 FQNNGV. Trimming cost V 1 base and J 12 bases, with 10 bases left between them. This CDR3 has 12 residues.

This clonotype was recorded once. The CDR3 region has the DNA TGTGCCAGCAGCTTTGGGGGAGCAAGGAGCTACACCTTC. It is translated as CASSFGGARSYTF. The chain links TRBV7-2 to TRBJ1-2, with D possibly TRBD1 on 5 matching bases. V was cut by 3 bases and J by 9 bases, with 14 bases left in between. The CDR3 loop spans 13 amino acids. Germline V gene data show CDR1 as SGHTA and CDR2 as FQGNSA.

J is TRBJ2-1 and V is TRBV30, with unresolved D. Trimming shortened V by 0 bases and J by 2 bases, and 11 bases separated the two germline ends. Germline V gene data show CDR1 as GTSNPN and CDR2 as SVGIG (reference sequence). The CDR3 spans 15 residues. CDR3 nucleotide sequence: TGTGCCTGGAGTGTACCCCGCCGGCCCTACAATGAGCAGTTCTTC. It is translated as CAWSVPRRPYNEQFF.

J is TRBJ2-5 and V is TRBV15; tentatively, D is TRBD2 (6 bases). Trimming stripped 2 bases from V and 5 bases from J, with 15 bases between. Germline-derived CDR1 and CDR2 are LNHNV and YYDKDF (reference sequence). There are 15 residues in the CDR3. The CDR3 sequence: CATSRRRGGEETQYF. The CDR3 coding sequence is TGTGCCACCAGCAGACGACGGGGCGGGGAGGAGACCCAGTACTTC.

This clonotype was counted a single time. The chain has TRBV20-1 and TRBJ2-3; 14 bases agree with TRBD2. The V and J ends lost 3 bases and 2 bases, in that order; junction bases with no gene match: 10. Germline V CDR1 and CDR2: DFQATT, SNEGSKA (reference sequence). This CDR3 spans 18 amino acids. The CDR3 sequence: CSARFDMGLAGVTDTQYF. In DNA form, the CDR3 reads TGCAGTGCTAGGTTCGATATGGGACTAGCGGGGGTCACAGATACGCAGTATTTT.

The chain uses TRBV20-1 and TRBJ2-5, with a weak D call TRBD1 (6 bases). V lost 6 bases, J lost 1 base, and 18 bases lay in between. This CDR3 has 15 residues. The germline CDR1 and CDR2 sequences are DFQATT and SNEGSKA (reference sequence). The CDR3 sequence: CSAGEPGQLQETQYF. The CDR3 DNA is TGCAGTGCGGGCGAACCGGGACAACTCCAAGAGACCCAGTACTTC.

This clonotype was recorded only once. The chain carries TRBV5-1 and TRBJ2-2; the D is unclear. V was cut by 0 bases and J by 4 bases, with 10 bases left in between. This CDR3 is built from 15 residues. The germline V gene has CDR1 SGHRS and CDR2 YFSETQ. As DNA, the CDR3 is TGCGCCAGCAGCTTGGGTAGCTTGAGCACCGGGGAGCTGTTTTTT. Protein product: CASSLGSLSTGELFF.